This T cell receptor beta chain is drawn from a study of T cell responses to AZD1222 COVID-19 vaccine. Study-level background: Pooled together were second doses at about 4 or about 12 weeks.

On this clone itself: What it recognizes is unknown.

Overall study results and limits: Sampling captured repertoires only after the peak T cell response. When two AZD1222 doses had been given, Spike-specific TCR breadth and depth rose.

Germline lookup yields CDR1 MNHEY and CDR2 SVGAGI. CDR3 length: 14 residues. Deletions cut 7 bases from V and 1 base from J, with 12 bases between. The data were produced by immunoSEQ multiplex PCR, yet TCRdb's version contains in-frame clones alone and is incomplete. The sample lists about 56,000 clones, approximately 88% occurring once. This specimen was peripheral blood, taken on day 0 of AZD1222 vaccination. The V gene is TRBV6-5, the J gene TRBJ2-3; D might be TRBD1 (5 bases). The receptor was derived from an adult in good health. The CDR3 DNA sequence: TGTGCCAGCATTGTAGGGGTGGGCACAGATACGCAGTATTTT. This gives the protein CASIVGVGTDTQYF.